The rows below give T cell receptor beta chains drawn from one sample of a study of shared clonotypes between healthy human individuals. The method was immunoSEQ multiplex PCR; TCRdb's version includes in-frame clones alone and lacks a portion of them. The sample consists of hundreds of thousands of clones, roughly 95% of them appearing once. The specimen sequenced was naive CD8+ T cells sorted from blood. All receptors come from a woman under 40 in good health. Both conserved end residues are part of each CDR3. D genes are given only for firm matches. Only part of the rows carry a size: once, few, many, or a class if the clone is expanded.

clone_size	v_call	j_call	d_call	cdr3_aa	cdr3_nt
-	TRBV28	TRBJ2-7	-	CASSFHRFAYEQYF	TGTGCCAGCAGTTTCCACAGGTTCGCCTACGAGCAGTACTTC
-	TRBV7-8	TRBJ2-7	TRBD1	CASSLGGQGTYEQYF	TGTGCCAGCAGCTTGGGGGGACAGGGAACCTACGAGCAGTACTTC
-	TRBV7-7	TRBJ2-6	-	CASSPWTPGANVLTF	TGTGCCAGCAGCCCTTGGACACCTGGGGCCAACGTCCTGACTTTC
-	TRBV2	TRBJ1-5	-	CASRGSFSNQPQHF	TGTGCCAGCAGAGGATCCTTTAGCAATCAGCCCCAGCATTTT
-	TRBV6-1	TRBJ2-7	TRBD2	CASRPMGLASHEQYF	TGTGCCAGCAGACCTATGGGACTAGCTTCCCACGAGCAGTACTTC
-	TRBV6-5	TRBJ1-4	-	CASSQGEKLFF	TGTGCCAGCAGCCAAGGGGAAAAACTGTTTTTT
-	TRBV4-1	TRBJ2-7	-	CASSQVRGGYEQYF	TGCGCCAGCAGCCAAGTTCGAGGAGGTTACGAGCAGTACTTC
-	TRBV5-4	TRBJ2-7	TRBD2	CASSSATGGEQYF	TGTGCCAGCAGCTCCGCAACGGGGGGTGAGCAGTACTTC
-	TRBV19	TRBJ2-7	-	CASSIQGQSYEQYF	TGTGCCAGTAGTATCCAGGGGCAATCCTACGAGCAGTACTTC
-	TRBV5-6	TRBJ1-2	TRBD1	CASSYGTGSYGYTF	TGTGCCAGCAGCTATGGGACAGGGTCCTATGGCTACACCTTC
-	TRBV6-1	TRBJ2-7	-	CASSEGQIYEQYF	TGTGCCAGCAGTGAAGGGCAGATCTACGAGCAGTACTTC
-	TRBV28	TRBJ2-1	TRBD2	CASSRTSGRHNEQFF	TGTGCCAGCAGCCGAACTAGCGGGAGACACAATGAGCAGTTCTTC
-	TRBV6-1	TRBJ1-1	-	CASSDYRVWNTEAFF	TGTGCCAGCAGTGATTATAGGGTGTGGAACACTGAAGCTTTCTTT
once	TRBV19	TRBJ2-7	-	CASSIDSTYEQYF	TGTGCCAGTAGTATAGATAGCACCTACGAGCAGTACTTC
-	TRBV27	TRBJ2-5	-	CASSLSGETQYF	TGTGCCAGCAGTTTATCTGGTGAGACCCAGTACTTC
-	TRBV2	TRBJ1-2	-	CASSESQDPHYGYTF	TGTGCCAGCAGTGAAAGTCAGGACCCCCACTATGGCTACACCTTC
-	TRBV27	TRBJ1-5	TRBD1	CASSLSPGTGYQPQHF	TGTGCCAGCAGTTTATCCCCCGGGACAGGGTACCAGCCCCAGCATTTT
-	TRBV5-5	TRBJ2-7	TRBD2	CASSPFLAGAYEQYF	TGTGCCAGCAGCCCGTTTCTAGCGGGAGCCTACGAGCAGTACTTC
-	TRBV5-6	TRBJ2-2	-	CASSLEIGNTGELFF	TGTGCCAGCAGCTTGGAAATCGGGAACACCGGGGAGCTGTTTTTT
-	TRBV15	TRBJ2-5	TRBD2	CATDGGVAGGETQYF	TGTGCCACCGACGGGGGAGTAGCGGGAGGAGAGACCCAGTACTTC
-	TRBV5-4	TRBJ2-1	-	CASSLSGSYNEQFF	TGTGCCAGCAGCCTCAGCGGAAGCTACAATGAGCAGTTCTTC
-	TRBV7-9	TRBJ2-1	TRBD2	CASSLLAGAHEQFF	TGTGCCAGCAGCTTACTAGCGGGGGCCCATGAGCAGTTCTTC
-	TRBV15	TRBJ1-5	-	CATSIRDEVMIQPQHF	TGTGCCACCAGCATCCGAGACGAGGTTATGATACAGCCCCAGCATTTT
-	TRBV5-4	TRBJ2-7	-	CASSFDIDSYEQYF	TGTGCCAGCAGCTTTGATATCGATAGCTACGAGCAGTACTTC
few	TRBV5-4	TRBJ2-5	-	CASGRESQETQYF	TGTGCCTCGGGACGGGAATCCCAAGAGACCCAGTACTTC
-	TRBV5-4	TRBJ1-1	-	CASSGTGLHTEAFF	TGTGCCAGCAGCGGAACAGGTTTACACACTGAAGCTTTCTTT
-	TRBV7-8	TRBJ2-1	-	CASSLAALARGKNNEQFF	TGTGCCAGCAGCTTAGCAGCACTAGCCCGAGGGAAAAACAATGAGCAGTTCTTC
-	TRBV19	TRBJ2-1	-	CASKEGSSYNEQFF	TGTGCCAGTAAGGAGGGCAGCTCCTACAATGAGCAGTTCTTC
-	TRBV27	TRBJ2-1	-	CASSLSSYNEQFF	TGTGCCAGCAGTTTATCCTCCTACAATGAGCAGTTCTTC
-	TRBV5-6	TRBJ2-1	-	CASSLFGDYNEQFF	TGTGCCAGCAGCTTGTTCGGGGATTACAATGAGCAGTTCTTC
-	TRBV9	TRBJ2-3	TRBD1	CASSEDRFGTDTQYF	TGTGCCAGCAGCGAGGACAGGTTTGGCACAGATACGCAGTATTTT
-	TRBV28	TRBJ1-5	-	CASSFPDTDNQPQHF	TGTGCCAGCAGTTTCCCGGACACCGACAATCAGCCCCAGCATTTT
-	TRBV2	TRBJ2-2	TRBD2	CASSGLAGNTGELFF	TGTGCCAGCAGTGGGCTAGCGGGAAATACCGGGGAGCTGTTTTTT
-	TRBV28	TRBJ2-3	-	CASSQLIHTQYF	TGTGCCAGCAGTCAATTGATTCATACGCAGTATTTT
-	TRBV2	TRBJ2-1	TRBD2	CASKAGHVGLASSYNEQFF	TGTGCCAGCAAAGCGGGACACGTGGGACTAGCTTCCTCCTACAATGAGCAGTTCTTC
once	TRBV19	TRBJ2-3	-	CASRNRNADTQYF	TGTGCCAGTAGAAATAGGAACGCTGATACGCAGTATTTT
-	TRBV14	TRBJ2-7	TRBD2	CASSGPSYEQYF	TGTGCCAGTAGCGGGCCAAGCTACGAGCAGTACTTC
-	TRBV11-3	TRBJ1-5	-	CASSLGRSNQPQHF	TGTGCCAGCAGCTTAGGGCGTAGCAATCAGCCCCAGCATTTT
-	TRBV30	TRBJ1-6	TRBD1	CAWTTGTGNSPLHF	TGTGCCTGGACCACCGGGACAGGGAATTCACCCCTCCACTTT
-	TRBV27	TRBJ1-2	-	CASSLYASGQDTYGYTF	TGTGCCAGCAGTTTATACGCCTCGGGACAAGACACCTATGGCTACACCTTC
-	TRBV18	TRBJ2-1	TRBD2	CASSPTSGVPLGNEQFF	TGTGCCAGCTCACCGACTAGCGGAGTACCTTTAGGGAATGAGCAGTTCTTC
-	TRBV7-8	TRBJ2-5	TRBD2	CASSLALAGVQETQYF	TGTGCCAGCAGCTTAGCGCTAGCGGGAGTTCAAGAGACCCAGTACTTC
-	TRBV6-6	TRBJ2-5	-	CASSDEGWETQYF	TGTGCCAGCAGTGACGAGGGATGGGAGACCCAGTACTTC
-	TRBV6-5	TRBJ2-1	-	CASSNLRGRIYNEQFF	TGTGCCAGCAGTAACTTGCGGGGCAGGATCTACAATGAGCAGTTCTTC
-	TRBV2	TRBJ1-5	-	CASSERAGEGQPQHF	TGTGCCAGCAGTGAAAGGGCAGGGGAGGGTCAGCCCCAGCATTTT
-	TRBV28	TRBJ1-1	-	CASSSPPGGWTEAFF	TGTGCCAGCAGTTCCCCCCCCGGAGGTTGGACTGAAGCTTTCTTT
-	TRBV11-2	TRBJ2-1	TRBD2	CASSLSGNRDEQFF	TGTGCCAGCAGCCTGAGCGGGAACCGCGATGAGCAGTTCTTC
-	TRBV5-5	TRBJ2-7	TRBD2	CASSPTSGIYEQYF	TGTGCCAGCAGCCCTACTAGCGGGATATACGAGCAGTACTTC
-	TRBV5-1	TRBJ2-2	-	CASSLDRVKTGELFF	TGCGCCAGCAGCTTGGACAGGGTGAAGACCGGGGAGCTGTTTTTT
-	TRBV19	TRBJ2-1	-	CASSMVQGRKNEQFF	TGTGCCAGTAGTATGGTCCAGGGGAGAAAGAATGAGCAGTTCTTC
-	TRBV19	TRBJ1-1	-	CATSAEGLLNTEAFF	TGTGCCACCTCGGCCGAGGGTCTTTTGAACACTGAAGCTTTCTTT
-	TRBV10-2	TRBJ1-1	TRBD1	CASSEIGQGHTEAFF	TGCGCCAGCAGTGAGATAGGACAGGGGCACACTGAAGCTTTCTTT
-	TRBV28	TRBJ2-7	TRBD1	CASSPTGENYEQYF	TGTGCCAGCAGCCCGACAGGGGAGAACTACGAGCAGTACTTC
-	TRBV19	TRBJ2-2	-	CASASVFGELFF	TGTGCCAGTGCTAGCGTGTTCGGGGAGCTGTTTTTT
-	TRBV5-5	TRBJ2-7	-	CASSLTRATAYEQYF	TGTGCCAGCAGCTTGACCAGGGCCACCGCCTACGAGCAGTACTTC